A single sample is the source of the 25 T cell receptor beta chains below, sequenced in a study of beta chain features in type 1 diabetes. Expressed TCRB transcripts were sequenced after all isolated RNA was converted to cDNA. The protocol was immunoSEQ multiplex PCR, while the TCRdb copy is restricted to in-frame clones and leaves out a portion. The table shows approximately 140,000 clones, with 40% to 55% occurring only once. The sequenced material came from Tregs from blood. These receptors were obtained from a man aged 18-30 years in good health.

This clone was detected a few times. This rearrangement joins TRBV7-7 to TRBJ2-5; 9 positions agree with TRBD1. J gave up 1 base and V 1 base, and 4 bases lay outside the gene matches. The CDR3 is made up of 16 amino acids. Germline CDR1 is SSHAT and CDR2 is FNYEAQ (reference sequence). CDR3 in amino acids: CASSLGGTGSQETQYF. The CDR3 nucleotides are TGTGCCAGCAGCTTAGGGGGGACAGGGAGCCAAGAGACCCAGTACTTC.

The chain joins TRBV7-8 to TRBJ1-2; D unresolved. The CDR3 has 15 amino acids. Trimming pared 2 bases from V and 4 bases from J, leaving 14 bases between. CDR1 is SGHVS, CDR2 FQNEAQ, per germline. The CDR3, as DNA: TGTGCCAGCAGCTTATGGGCGGAGGAAGGCTATGGCTACACCTTC. Its protein is CASSLWAEEGYGYTF.

The table lists this clone with a count of one. The chain employs TRBV6-6 and TRBJ2-1; 8 nucleotides agree with TRBD1. The CDR3 is 15 residues long. The germline V gene has CDR1 MNHNY and CDR2 SVGAGI (reference sequence). V shed 5 bases, J shed 4 bases, and the junction held 7 bases outside the gene matches. CDR3 in amino acids: CASSQPGTGYNEQFF. The CDR3 DNA sequence: TGTGCCAGCAGTCAACCCGGGACAGGTTACAATGAGCAGTTCTTC.

This sequence joins TRBV9 and TRBJ2-3; TRBD2 agrees at 10 bases. The CDR3 extends over 17 amino acids. V lost 0 bases, J lost 1 base, and 5 bases stayed unmatched. In germline, CDR1 is SGDLS, CDR2 YYNGEE. CDR3 DNA sequence: TGTGCCAGCAGCGTAGGTGCAGCGGGGGGGGGCACAGATACGCAGTATTTT. Protein: CASSVGAAGGGTDTQYF.

This clone was seen once. V usage is TRBV5-6 and J usage is TRBJ1-2, with unresolved D. The CDR3 is made up of 11 amino acids. Germline-derived CDR1 and CDR2 are SGHDT and YYEEEE. Trimming cost V 4 bases and J 2 bases, with 3 bases left between them. CDR3 in DNA: TGTGCCAGCAGCCAAAACTATGGCTACACCTTC. Its protein is CASSQNYGYTF.

This clone appeared a few times. The DNA for the CDR3 is TGTGCCATCAGCCCGGGACAGGGGAGCTCTGGGGCCAACGTCCTGACTTTC. Protein: CAISPGQGSSGANVLTF. This sequence joins TRBV10-3 and TRBJ2-6; TRBD1 aligns across 10 bases. Unmatched junction bases numbered 5, after V lost 6 bases and J lost 0 bases. The CDR3 has 17 residues. The germline V gene encodes CDR1 ENHRY and CDR2 SYGVKD.

The rearrangement joins TRBV28 to TRBJ2-5, with D perhaps TRBD2 (6 bases). Germline lookup yields CDR1 MDHEN and CDR2 SYDVKM. The CDR3 has 13 residues. Trimming pared 5 bases from V and 8 bases from J, leaving 15 bases between. The CDR3: CASSPPGLQTQYF. The CDR3 DNA is TGTGCCAGCAGTCCTCCGGGACTTCAAACCCAGTACTTC.

The chain uses TRBV28 and TRBJ2-7; TRBD1 matches at 7 bases. Trimming at V came to 5 bases and at J to 5 bases, leaving 12 bases not matched to a gene. This CDR3 contains 15 residues. The germline gives CDR1 MDHEN, CDR2 SYDVKM. The CDR3: CASSREDRVKDEQYF. In nucleotides, the CDR3 is TGTGCCAGCAGTAGAGAAGACAGGGTAAAGGACGAGCAGTACTTC.

The V gene is TRBV15, the J gene TRBJ1-1; no clear D gene. Trimming pared 1 base from V and 6 bases from J, leaving 9 bases between. The germline gives CDR1 LNHNV, CDR2 YYDKDF (reference sequence). The CDR3 length is 13 residues. The CDR3 loop is CATSRAGIAEAFF. DNA for the CDR3: TGTGCCACCAGCAGAGCGGGGATCGCTGAAGCTTTCTTT.

On this clone: This specimen includes other DNA sequences encoding the same CDR3. This rearrangement joins TRBV25-1 to TRBJ1-1; tentatively, D is TRBD1 (6 bases). The CDR3 runs to 17 residues. Trimming removed 2 bases from V and 0 bases from J, with 16 bases in between. Germline V gives CDR1 MGHDK, CDR2 SYGVNS. CDR3 in DNA: TGTGCCAGCAGTGAAGTCAAGGACAGTAAAATGAACACTGAAGCTTTCTTT. Its translation: CASSEVKDSKMNTEAFF.

V gene TRBV5-4 combines with J gene TRBJ2-2; possible D gene TRBD1, 6 bases. The CDR3 consists of 13 residues. The ends were cut back, 4 bases at V and 10 bases at J, with 14 bases in the middle. Germline V CDR1 and CDR2: SGHNT, YYREEE (reference sequence). The CDR3 bases are TGTGCCAGCAGCGGAGGACAGACTGAGGAGCTGTTTTTT. This gives the protein CASSGGQTEELFF.

This clone appeared a few times. V usage is TRBV7-9 and J usage is TRBJ2-7; 9 positions agree with TRBD1. Germline V gene lookup returns CDR1 SEHNR and CDR2 FQNEAQ (reference sequence). J lost 3 bases, V lost 6 bases, and 9 bases had no gene match. The CDR3 spans 15 residues. CDR3 DNA: TGTGCCAGCAGACCCGCCGGGACAGGGTTCTACGAGCAGTACTTC. Amino acid sequence: CASRPAGTGFYEQYF.

The chain combines TRBV4-3 with TRBJ2-5; tentative D call: TRBD2 (5 bases). V was shortened by 5 bases and J by 5 bases, with 12 bases between the two germline ends. The CDR3 contains 13 residues. The germline CDR1 and CDR2 sequences are LGHNA and YSLEER. The CDR3 bases are TGCGCCAGCAGCAGGGTCAGAGGGGAGACCCAGTACTTC. Its translation: CASSRVRGETQYF.

In this sample, this clone turned up a few times. The chain links TRBV7-3 to TRBJ1-1; possibly TRBD1 for D (5 bases). Trimming cost V 6 bases and J 0 bases, with 8 bases left between them. The CDR3 has 13 residues. Germline CDR1 reads SGHTA; CDR2 reads FQGTGA. The chain's CDR3 is CASRDNLNTEAFF. DNA of the CDR3: TGTGCCAGCAGGGACAACTTGAACACTGAAGCTTTCTTT.

V is TRBV19 and J is TRBJ2-2; D gene unclear. This CDR3 region has 10 residues. Trimming removed 11 bases from V and 4 bases from J, with 5 bases in between. Germline CDR1 reads LNHDA; CDR2 reads SQIVND (reference sequence). CDR3 residues: CAGCTGELFF. The DNA of the CDR3 is TGTGCCGGCTGCACCGGGGAGCTGTTTTTT.

V and J are TRBV7-3 and TRBJ2-1; D is unclear. V shed 2 bases and J shed 0 bases, with 17 bases lying between them. Germline assignment: CDR1 SGHTA and CDR2 FQGTGA. This CDR3 has 18 residues. In nucleotides, the CDR3 is TGTGCCAGCAGCTTATTTGGTTACGACTTTTCCTCCTACAATGAGCAGTTCTTC. Amino acids: CASSLFGYDFSSYNEQFF.

This clone was found a few times. The rearrangement links TRBV10-3 to TRBJ2-7; D may be TRBD2 (6 bases). Looked up from germline, CDR1 is ENHRY and CDR2 is SYGVKD. CDR3 length: 14 amino acids. V lost 10 bases, J lost 0 bases, and 16 bases lay in between. The CDR3 reads CATGRGTNSYEQYF. CDR3 DNA sequence: TGTGCCACGGGCCGGGGGACCAACTCCTACGAGCAGTACTTC.

The rearrangement links TRBV28 to TRBJ2-7; tentatively, D is TRBD1 (8 bases). The CDR3 is 15 residues long. Trimming removed 5 bases from V and 4 bases from J, with 18 bases in between. From germline, CDR1 is MDHEN and CDR2 SYDVKM. The CDR3 DNA reads TGTGCCAGCAGTCTCCCGGGGGGACAGGTGTACGAGCAGTACTTC. Amino acids: CASSLPGGQVYEQYF.

The V and J genes are TRBV4-2 and TRBJ2-1, with 8 bases lining up with TRBD1. The germline V gene has CDR1 LGHNA and CDR2 YNFKEQ. After removal of 3 bases from V and 7 bases from J, the junction contained 8 bases not matched to a gene. The CDR3 is 15 amino acids. CDR3 bases: TGTGCCAGCAGCCAGCGGCAGGGGGCGCGGAATGAGCAGTTCTTC. Its translation is CASSQRQGARNEQFF.

This clone was observed a few times. The rearrangement joins TRBV9 to TRBJ2-1, with 8 bases fitting TRBD2. Unmatched junction bases numbered 14, after V lost 3 bases and J lost 6 bases. Germline CDR1 is SGDLS and CDR2 is YYNGEE. The CDR3 spans 17 residues. The DNA of the CDR3 is TGTGCCAGCAGCGCCCGCGACTTAGCGGGGTTTGGCAATGAGCAGTTCTTC. Its protein is CASSARDLAGFGNEQFF.

This clone was picked up one time. The chain couples TRBV7-6 to TRBJ1-1, with TRBD1 matching over 7 bases. CDR3 length: 15 amino acids. With V trimmed by 4 bases and J by 0 bases, 5 bases remained unmatched. CDR1 and CDR2 (germline): SGHVS, FNYEAQ. CDR3 sequence: CASSCRDSMNTEAFF. For the CDR3, the DNA is TGTGCCAGCAGCTGCCGGGACAGCATGAACACTGAAGCTTTCTTT.

Only a few counts were recorded for this clone. The J gene is TRBJ2-7, the V gene TRBV9; D is uncertain. This CDR3 comprises 15 residues. Germline V gene lookup returns CDR1 SGDLS and CDR2 YYNGEE. V shed 0 bases and J shed 3 bases, with 13 bases lying between them. CDR3 loop: CASSVAGDSLYEQYF. The DNA for the CDR3 is TGTGCCAGCAGCGTAGCTGGAGATTCACTCTACGAGCAGTACTTC.

This clone was seen only a few times. The chain combines TRBV19 with TRBJ2-2; D may be TRBD1 (5 bases). The germline gives CDR1 LNHDA, CDR2 SQIVND (reference sequence). V lost 6 bases to trimming and J lost 4 bases, with 12 bases between them. This CDR3 is 14 amino acids long. CDR3 coding DNA: TGTGCCAGTAGCATCGGACACCTCACCGGGGAGCTGTTTTTT. This sequence encodes CASSIGHLTGELFF.

This clone was seen more than once but under ten times. The V and J genes are TRBV28 and TRBJ2-2; possibly TRBD1 for D (6 bases). The CDR3 sequence is 16 residues long. V lost 3 bases to trimming and J lost 7 bases, with 18 bases between them. Germline CDR1 and CDR2: MDHEN and SYDVKM. The CDR3: CASSFYPGAWGGELFF. In DNA, the CDR3 is TGTGCCAGCAGTTTCTACCCAGGGGCCTGGGGCGGGGAGCTGTTTTTT.

The chain combines TRBV28 with TRBJ2-2; possibly TRBD2 for D (5 bases). Germline V gene lookup returns CDR1 MDHEN and CDR2 SYDVKM. V was pared by 5 bases and J by 8 bases, with 18 bases between. This CDR3 is built from 15 residues. In DNA, the CDR3 is TGTGCCAGCAGTGCCCGGACTCCCCAGGATGGGGAGCTGTTTTTT. Protein: CASSARTPQDGELFF.